A selection of T cell receptor beta chains follows, all from one sample in a study of blood T cell repertoires in COVID-19. Generated by immunoSEQ multiplex PCR, the TCRdb table keeps only in-frame clones and is missing some. The table has approximately 37,000 clones, approximately 92% seen once. Sequencing input: peripheral blood. These receptors were obtained from a woman aged 80 or over with acute or convalescent COVID-19. Each CDR3 is given with its conserved first and last residue. A D gene is named only where the DNA matches it firmly. A clone size is listed for some rows: how often the clone was seen (once, few, many), or a class if it is expanded.

v_call,d_call,clone_size,j_call,cdr3_aa,cdr3_nt
TRBV11-1,-,-,TRBJ2-5,CASSPTGWETQYF,TGTGCCAGCAGCCCGACAGGCTGGGAGACCCAGTACTTC
TRBV28,TRBD1,-,TRBJ2-3,CASSLGQLTDTQYF,TGTGCCAGCAGTCTGGGACAGCTTACAGATACGCAGTATTTT
TRBV6-1,-,-,TRBJ2-1,CASSEQRQVVNEQFF,TGTGCCAGCAGTGAACAGAGACAGGTGGTCAATGAGCAGTTCTTC
TRBV12-5,-,-,TRBJ2-1,CASGLAQEQFF,TGTGCTAGTGGTTTGGCGCAGGAGCAGTTCTTC
TRBV6-5,TRBD1,-,TRBJ2-5,CASIRDRQETQYF,TGTGCCAGCATCCGGGACAGACAAGAGACCCAGTACTTC
TRBV6-2/TRBV6-3,-,-,TRBJ2-7,CASSKQGYEQYF,TGTGCCAGCAGTAAGCAGGGTTACGAGCAGTACTTC
TRBV5-1,-,-,TRBJ1-1,CASSSGLLNTEAFF,TGCGCCAGCAGCTCGGGACTGTTGAACACTGAAGCTTTCTTT
TRBV10-3,-,-,TRBJ1-1,CAIRAVDTEAFF,TGTGCCATCAGGGCAGTGGACACTGAAGCTTTCTTT
TRBV15,-,once,TRBJ1-1,CATSRETGSGNTEAFF,TGTGCCACCAGCAGAGAAACAGGGTCGGGGAACACTGAAGCTTTCTTT
TRBV5-1,-,-,TRBJ2-3,CASSLAVVPTDTQYF,TGCGCCAGCAGCTTGGCGGTTGTTCCCACAGATACGCAGTATTTT
TRBV11-2,TRBD1,-,TRBJ2-5,CASSLGGLETQYF,TGTGCCAGCAGCCTAGGGGGCCTGGAGACCCAGTACTTC
TRBV29-1,TRBD1,-,TRBJ1-2,CSVEQGAGYGYTF,TGCAGCGTTGAACAGGGGGCGGGGTATGGCTACACCTTC
TRBV15,-,-,TRBJ2-1,CATSQISEEQFF,TGTGCCACCAGCCAGATCAGCGAAGAGCAGTTCTTC
TRBV7-9,TRBD1,-,TRBJ1-4,CASSVGTAPNEKLFF,TGTGCCAGCAGCGTCGGGACAGCGCCTAATGAAAAACTGTTTTTT
TRBV11-2,-,-,TRBJ2-5,CASSSLWGGQGTQYF,TGTGCCAGCAGCTCCCTGTGGGGGGGCCAAGGGACCCAGTACTTC
TRBV2,-,-,TRBJ2-2,CATGGTGELFF,TGTGCCACCGGTGGCACCGGGGAGCTGTTTTTT
TRBV7-2,TRBD2,-,TRBJ2-1,CASSPGLAGGRNEQFF,TGTGCCAGCAGCCCTGGTCTAGCGGGGGGGCGAAATGAGCAGTTCTTC
TRBV5-5,TRBD1,few,TRBJ1-5,CASSLEQDRPNQPQHF,TGTGCCAGCAGCTTGGAACAGGACAGGCCAAATCAGCCCCAGCATTTT
TRBV19,TRBD1,-,TRBJ2-1,CASSRDSGQYNEQFF,TGTGCCAGTAGTAGGGATTCGGGACAGTACAATGAGCAGTTCTTC
TRBV27,TRBD1,-,TRBJ2-7,CASSSTGASSYEQYF,TGTGCCAGCAGTTCAACAGGGGCTTCGTCCTACGAGCAGTACTTC
TRBV24-1,TRBD2,-,TRBJ2-3,CATSAGGASDTQYF,TGTGCCACCAGTGCGGGGGGGGCTTCAGATACGCAGTATTTT
TRBV30,TRBD1,-,TRBJ1-1,CAWRTGRATEAFF,TGTGCCTGGAGGACAGGGCGAGCCACTGAAGCTTTCTTT